Below are 31 T cell receptor beta chains sequenced from a single sample in a study of blood T cell repertoires in COVID-19. TCRdb keeps only in-frame clones here, not all; method: immunoSEQ multiplex PCR. The data hold approximately 200,000 clones, with about 81% observed a single time. The sequenced material came from peripheral blood. These receptors came from a woman older than 75 with COVID-19, enrolled during active disease.

This chain uses TRBV27 with TRBJ2-5; 7 nucleotides align to TRBD2. The CDR3 is made up of 15 amino acids. Germline trimming cut 3 bases from V and 5 bases from J; bases unmatched to any gene: 9. Germline V gene sequence: CDR1 MNHEY, CDR2 SMNVEV (reference sequence). The CDR3 coding sequence is TGTGCCAGCAGTTTCTCTAGCGGTTATGGGGAGACCCAGTACTTC. It is translated as CASSFSSGYGETQYF.

The genes are TRBV19 and TRBJ1-2; 8 nucleotides line up with TRBD1. The CDR3 is 16 residues long. V was clipped by 4 bases and J by 3 bases; unmatched bases: 10. In germline, CDR1 is LNHDA, CDR2 SQIVND (reference sequence). The CDR3 here is CASSRAGGAKDYGYTF. The CDR3 bases are TGTGCCAGTAGTAGAGCAGGGGGCGCGAAGGACTATGGCTACACCTTC.

J is TRBJ1-1 and V is TRBV5-4, with 10 bases fitting TRBD1. Germline V gives CDR1 SGHNT, CDR2 YYREEE (reference sequence). CDR3 length: 14 amino acids. The ends lost 4 bases at V and 5 bases at J; junction bases unmatched: 5. The CDR3, as DNA: TGTGCCAGCAGCCCGACAGGGGGCGGGACTGAAGCTTTCTTT. Its translation is CASSPTGGGTEAFF.

This chain joins TRBV19 and TRBJ1-6, with 7 bases fitting TRBD1. CDR3 length: 14 amino acids. Germline loops: CDR1 LNHDA, CDR2 SQIVND (reference sequence). V lost 3 bases to trimming and J lost 8 bases; unmatched junction nucleotides: 4. CDR3 nucleotides: TGTGCCAGTAGTATCGGGACAGTTGATTCACCCCTCCACTTT. Amino acid sequence: CASSIGTVDSPLHF.

CDR3 region: CASSLAGLLYEQYF. CDR3 DNA: TGTGCCAGCAGTCTAGCGGGACTTCTATACGAGCAGTACTTC. This chain joins TRBV28 and TRBJ2-7, with 9 bases aligning to TRBD2. Trimming cost V 5 bases and J 4 bases; bases outside gene matches: 6. Germline V lookup: CDR1 MDHEN, CDR2 SYDVKM. The CDR3 loop spans 14 amino acids.

The CDR3 reads CASSLASGLHEKLFF. In DNA form, the CDR3 reads TGTGCCAGCAGCTTAGCTTCGGGACTGCATGAAAAACTGTTTTTT. The chain uses TRBV7-8 and TRBJ1-4; D may be TRBD1 (5 bases). Germline CDR1 and CDR2: SGHVS and FQNEAQ. V lost 0 bases, J lost 6 bases, and 11 bases lay in between. The CDR3 spans 15 residues.

The chain joins TRBV5-1 to TRBJ1-2; TRBD1 might be the D (5 bases). Germline CDR1 is SGHRS and CDR2 is YFSETQ. The CDR3 contains 14 residues. V lost 4 bases and J 4 bases, leaving 14 bases between the germline ends. The chain's CDR3 is CASSPGAEGYGYTF. CDR3 bases: TGCGCCAGCAGCCCTGGGGCGGAAGGCTATGGCTACACCTTC.

The chain carries TRBV29-1 and TRBJ2-4, with TRBD2 matching 8 bases. This CDR3 is 16 amino acids long. The V and J ends lost 5 bases and 8 bases, in that order; junction bases with no gene match: 17. CDR1 is SQVTM and CDR2 is ANQGSEA in the germline V gene. CDR3 region: CSVWGSPSGSGDIQYF. CDR3 bases: TGCAGCGTTTGGGGGTCGCCCAGCGGGAGTGGGGACATTCAGTACTTC. Full variable domain (outside the CDR3, taken from reference TRBV29-1 and TRBJ2-4): SAVISQKPSRDICQRGTSLTIQCQVDSQVTMMFWYRQQPGQSLTLIATANQGSEATYESGFVIDKFPISRPNLTFSTLTVSNMSPEDSSIYLCSVWGSPSGSGDIQYFGAGTRLSVL.

This rearrangement joins TRBV5-1 to TRBJ2-6, with D uncertain. This CDR3 is built from 13 residues. Germline lookup yields CDR1 SGHRS and CDR2 YFSETQ. V gave up 5 bases and J gave up 3 bases, with 6 bases separating them. CDR3 in amino acids: CASSVSGANVLTF. CDR3 nucleotide sequence: TGCGCCAGCAGTGTTAGTGGGGCCAACGTCCTGACTTTC.

The chain links TRBV28 to TRBJ1-1; TRBD1 aligns across 8 bases. Germline-derived CDR1 and CDR2 are MDHEN and SYDVKM. The V gene end was trimmed by 4 bases and the J gene end by 6 bases; junction bases not matched to a gene: 7. The CDR3 consists of 14 residues. Here the CDR3 reads CASSSWTGFSEAFF. The CDR3 coding sequence is TGTGCCAGCAGTTCTTGGACAGGGTTCTCTGAAGCTTTCTTT. The variable domain in full, with the rest retrieved from reference TRBV28 and TRBJ1-1, is DVKVTQSSRYLVKRTGEKVFLECVQDMDHENMFWYRQDPGLGLRLIYFSYDVKMKEKGDIPEGYSVSREKKERFSLILESASTNQTSMYLCASSSWTGFSEAFFGQGTRLTVV.

The chain combines TRBV19 with TRBJ1-2; D is uncertain. CDR3 length equals 13 residues. The V gene lost 5 bases and the J gene lost 4 bases, with 11 bases spanning the gap. Germline V gives CDR1 LNHDA, CDR2 SQIVND (reference sequence). The DNA for the CDR3 is TGTGCCAGTAGTCGAGGGTATGCCTATGGCTACACCTTC. Its protein is CASSRGYAYGYTF.

The V call is TRBV5-5, the J call TRBJ1-2; tentatively, D is TRBD1 (6 bases). V lost 2 bases and J lost 6, with 26 bases in between. This CDR3 is 18 amino acids long. The germline gives CDR1 SGHKS, CDR2 YYEKEE (reference sequence). The CDR3 region has the DNA TGTGCCAGCAGCTTAGGTCCGGGGACATTTGGATATAGTGATGGCTACACCTTC. Translated: CASSLGPGTFGYSDGYTF.

The genes are TRBV4-3 and TRBJ2-5, with D uncertain. The CDR3 sequence is 11 residues long. Germline CDR1 LGHNA, CDR2 YSLEER. The ends were cut back, 1 base at V and 10 bases at J, with 7 bases in the middle. The CDR3 DNA sequence: TGCGCCAGCAGCCAAGGCAACAGCCAGTACTTC. Translating it yields CASSQGNSQYF.

The chain carries TRBV25-1 and TRBJ2-2; 7 bases map to TRBD2. Trimming cost V 5 bases and J 0 bases; bases outside gene matches: 6. Germline CDR1 and CDR2: MGHDK and SYGVNS. The length of the CDR3 is 16 residues. The CDR3 bases are TGTGCCAGCAGTCCCTGGGGGGGTCCGAACACCGGGGAGCTGTTTTTT. This codes for CASSPWGGPNTGELFF.

This clone was counted a single time. V and J are TRBV7-2 and TRBJ2-7; 7 nucleotides agree with TRBD1. Per the germline V gene, CDR1 is SGHTA and CDR2 is FQGNSA. Trimming took 5 bases from V and 0 from J; bases not matched to a gene: 7. The CDR3 runs 15 residues. The CDR3 DNA sequence: TGTGCCAGCAGCGAAATGGGACAGATCTCCTACGAGCAGTACTTC. This codes for CASSEMGQISYEQYF.

The J gene is TRBJ2-1, the V gene TRBV6-5, with D hard to call. Looked up from germline, CDR1 is MNHEY and CDR2 is SVGAGI. Deletions cut 6 bases from V and 4 bases from J, with 10 bases between. This CDR3 has 13 amino acids. In nucleotides, the CDR3 is TGTGCCAGCAGGAGACCAGGTTACAATGAGCAGTTCTTC. It yields the protein CASRRPGYNEQFF.

This clone was found a few times. The chain has TRBV7-3 and TRBJ2-1, with 9 positions matching TRBD1. J lost 3 bases, V lost 5 bases, and 5 bases had no gene match. The germline V gene has CDR1 SGHTA and CDR2 FQGTGA. The CDR3 runs to 15 residues. The CDR3 DNA sequence: TGTGCCAGCAGCGGGACAGGGTCAATCTACAATGAGCAGTTCTTC. Encoded protein: CASSGTGSIYNEQFF.

This chain uses TRBV6-6 with TRBJ2-1; 7 bases are a match to TRBD1. Germline CDR1 reads MNHNY; CDR2 reads SVGAGI (reference sequence). This CDR3 has 16 amino acids. J gave up 3 bases and V 2 bases, and 7 bases lay outside the gene matches. The CDR3 nucleotides read TGTGCCAGCAGTTACCATCCGGGACAGCTCTACAATGAGCAGTTCTTC. This sequence encodes CASSYHPGQLYNEQFF.

This clone was seen only once. This chain links TRBV7-2 with TRBJ2-7, with a tentative D call TRBD1 (6 bases). The CDR3 contains 15 residues. CDR1 and CDR2 from the germline V gene are SGHTA and FQGNSA. V was pared by 1 base and J by 6 bases, with 16 bases between. CDR3 DNA sequence: TGTGCCAGCAGCTTAGGAGGGCACAGGGCCGCCGAGCAGTACTTC. Encoded protein: CASSLGGHRAAEQYF.

The CDR3 reads CASSRTGAVNEKLFF. Here the CDR3 DNA reads TGTGCCAGCAGTAGGACAGGGGCAGTTAATGAAAAACTGTTTTTT. The rearrangement uses TRBV6-5 and TRBJ1-4, with 9 bases lining up with TRBD1. Trimming removed 5 bases from V and 4 bases from J; junction bases left unmatched: 5. This CDR3 region has 15 residues. Germline lookup yields CDR1 MNHEY and CDR2 SVGAGI.

The chain carries TRBV18 and TRBJ2-2; the match to TRBD1 covers 7 bases. This CDR3 comprises 16 residues. Looked up from germline, CDR1 is KGHSH and CDR2 is LQKENI. V dropped 0 bases and J dropped 0; count of bases not matched to a gene: 1. The CDR3 DNA reads TGTGCCAGCTCACCACCGGGGACAGCGAACACCGGGGAGCTGTTTTTT. Its translation: CASSPPGTANTGELFF. Variable domain in full (rest from reference TRBV18 and TRBJ2-2): NAGVMQNPRHLVRRRGQEARLRCSPMKGHSHVYWYRQLPEEGLKFMVYLQKENIIDESGMPKERFSAEFPKEGPSILRIQQVVRGDSAAYFCASSPPGTANTGELFFGEGSRLTVL.

CDR3 sequence reads: CASTTSGNSYEQYF. Here the CDR3 DNA reads TGTGCCAGCACGACTAGCGGGAACTCCTACGAGCAGTACTTC. The chain couples TRBV6-5 to TRBJ2-7, with 11 bases aligning to TRBD2. With V trimmed by 7 bases and J by 0 bases, 2 bases remained unmatched. In germline, CDR1 is MNHEY, CDR2 SVGAGI. The CDR3 runs to 14 residues.

The CDR3 coding sequence is TGTGCCAGCTCAGGGAGGGGCGATGAGCAGTTCTTC. Its translation: CASSGRGDEQFF. The chain joins TRBV18 to TRBJ2-1; 7 nucleotides line up with TRBD2. CDR3 size: 12 residues. Germline lookup yields CDR1 KGHSH and CDR2 LQKENI. Trimming cost V 5 bases and J 8 bases; bases outside gene matches: 3.

This chain joins TRBV7-7 and TRBJ2-5, with 7 bases aligning to TRBD1. Germline V lookup: CDR1 SSHAT, CDR2 FNYEAQ (reference sequence). The V segment lost 5 bases and the J segment 4 bases; nucleotides outside the gene matches: 7. The CDR3 contains 14 residues. CDR3 sequence reads: CASSKDRDRETQYF. CDR3 in DNA: TGTGCCAGCAGCAAAGACAGGGATCGAGAGACCCAGTACTTC.

The chain recombines TRBV2 with TRBJ1-4, with 7 bases lining up with TRBD1. The germline V gene encodes CDR1 SNHLY and CDR2 FYNNEI. Trimming removed 8 bases from V and 7 bases from J; junction bases left unmatched: 10. The CDR3 runs to 14 residues. The CDR3 is CASLMTGSVEKLFF. CDR3 in DNA: TGTGCCAGCCTAATGACAGGGTCGGTTGAAAAACTGTTTTTT. The full variable domain, in which reference TRBV2 and TRBJ1-4 provide the parts outside the CDR3, is EPEVTQTPSHQVTQMGQEVILRCVPISNHLYFYWYRQILGQKVEFLVSFYNNEISEKSEIFDDQFSVERPDGSNFTLKIRSTKLEDSAMYFCASLMTGSVEKLFFGSGTQLSVL.

This chain links TRBV3-1 (or the pseudogene TRBV3-2) with TRBJ2-7, with D hard to call. The CDR3 is 15 residues long. CDR1 is LGHDT and CDR2 is YNNKEL in the germline V gene (reference sequence). Trimming left V 1 base short and J 2 bases short, with 12 bases between. CDR3 DNA sequence: TGTGCCAGCAGCCAAGGTCCTTCCTACGCCTACGAGCAGTACTTC. Encoded protein: CASSQGPSYAYEQYF.

V and J are TRBV6-4 and TRBJ2-7, with TRBD2 identical over 13 bases. The CDR3 extends over 14 amino acids. The junction had 4 bases not matched to a gene; V was cut back by 6 bases and J by 5 bases. Germline V gene sequence: CDR1 MRHNA, CDR2 SNTAGT. The CDR3 loop reads CASSRLAGGHEQYF. In nucleotides, the CDR3 is TGTGCCAGCAGCAGACTAGCGGGGGGCCACGAGCAGTACTTC.

This clone was seen a few times. This chain connects TRBV5-6 to TRBJ1-1; 8 nucleotides agree with TRBD1. CDR3 length: 15 residues. CDR1 is SGHDT and CDR2 is YYEEEE in the germline V gene. After removal of 0 bases from V and 1 base from J, the junction contained 2 bases not matched to a gene. The CDR3 nucleotides read TGTGCCAGCAGCTTGGACAGGGGGTGGAACACTGAAGCTTTCTTT. Translating it yields CASSLDRGWNTEAFF.

Only one count was recorded for this clone. This chain connects TRBV19 to TRBJ2-1; 8 nucleotides line up with TRBD2. V was pared by 3 bases and J by 10 bases, with 11 bases of the junction left unmatched. The CDR3 loop spans 15 amino acids. Germline CDR1 LNHDA, CDR2 SQIVND (reference sequence). CDR3 in amino acids: CASSMGAGGAFEQFF. The DNA of the CDR3 is TGTGCCAGTAGTATGGGTGCCGGGGGGGCTTTCGAGCAGTTCTTC.

The chain carries TRBV2 and TRBJ2-2, with TRBD1 identical over 7 bases. CDR3 length: 14 residues. Germline-derived CDR1 and CDR2 are SNHLY and FYNNEI. Losses at the gene ends were 3 bases for V and 4 bases for J; bases not matched to a gene: 2. In nucleotides, the CDR3 is TGTGCCAGCAGTGAGGCAGGGGGCACCGGGGAGCTGTTTTTT. Protein sequence: CASSEAGGTGELFF.

This clone has only one observation. The chain recombines TRBV19 with TRBJ1-1; tentatively, D is TRBD1 (5 bases). The CDR3 runs 13 residues. The ends were cut back, 1 base at V and 3 bases at J, with 6 bases in the middle. CDR1 LNHDA and CDR2 SQIVND come from the germline V gene (reference sequence). The CDR3 sequence is CASSIGRDTEAFF. In nucleotides, the CDR3 is TGTGCCAGTAGTATAGGCAGGGACACTGAAGCTTTCTTT.